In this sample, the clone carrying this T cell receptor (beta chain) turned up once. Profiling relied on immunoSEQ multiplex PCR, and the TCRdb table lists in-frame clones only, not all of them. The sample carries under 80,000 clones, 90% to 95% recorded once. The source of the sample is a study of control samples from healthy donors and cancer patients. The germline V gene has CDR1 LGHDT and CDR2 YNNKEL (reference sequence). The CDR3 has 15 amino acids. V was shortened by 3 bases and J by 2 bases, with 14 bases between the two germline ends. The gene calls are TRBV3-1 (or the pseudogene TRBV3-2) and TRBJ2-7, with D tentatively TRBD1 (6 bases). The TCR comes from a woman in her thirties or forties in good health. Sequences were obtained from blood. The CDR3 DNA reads TGTGCCAGCAGCCACGAGACGACAGGTACCTACGAGCAGTACTTC. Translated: CASSHETTGTYEQYF.